The rows below give T cell receptor beta chains drawn from one sample of a study of T cell repertoires in cytomegalovirus infection. TCRdb independently ran MiXCR on the reads; one entry per CDR3 protein. The sample includes under 250,000 distinct CDR3 sequences, more than 9% of them seen just once. The material sequenced was PBMCs. These receptors all stem from a human donor in good health (CMV status not recorded). Some clones in this sample may be carry-over from other donors' samples. The CDR3 runs from the conserved cysteine through the conserved F or W. A D gene is named only where the DNA matches it firmly. Expanded clones are given a class, and other clones once, few, many or no size at all.

J gene: TRBJ2-1
V gene: TRBV28
clone size: -
D gene: TRBD2
CDR3 length: 16
CDR3 protein: CASSLQTSGRWHEQFF
CDR3 DNA: TGTGCCAGCAGTTTGCAGACTAGCGGGAGGTGGCATGAGCAGTTCTTC

J gene: TRBJ2-5
V gene: TRBV5-5
clone size: -
D gene: TRBD1
CDR3 length: 15
CDR3 protein: CASSPGTGDQETQYF
CDR3 DNA: TGTGCCAGCAGCCCAGGGACAGGGGACCAAGAGACCCAGTACTTC

J gene: TRBJ2-3
V gene: TRBV7-8
clone size: few
D gene: -
CDR3 length: 17
CDR3 protein: CASSVLMEHSSTDTQYF
CDR3 DNA: TGTGCCAGCAGCGTCCTTATGGAGCACAGTAGCACAGATACGCAGTATTTT

J gene: TRBJ2-7
V gene: TRBV9
clone size: few
D gene: -
CDR3 length: 13
CDR3 protein: CASRADSNGEQYF
CDR3 DNA: TGTGCCAGCAGAGCAGACTCAAATGGCGAGCAGTACTTC

J gene: TRBJ2-5
V gene: TRBV3-1
clone size: -
D gene: -
CDR3 length: 15
CDR3 protein: CASSQDQVDMETQYF
CDR3 DNA: TGTGCCAGCAGCCAAGATCAAGTCGACATGGAGACCCAGTACTTC

J gene: TRBJ2-2
V gene: TRBV7-2
clone size: many
D gene: -
CDR3 length: 15
CDR3 protein: CASSLGGRGTGELFF
CDR3 DNA: TGTGCCAGCAGCTTAGGGGGGAGAGGAACCGGGGAGCTGTTTTTT

J gene: TRBJ1-2
V gene: TRBV7-8
clone size: many
D gene: -
CDR3 length: 20
CDR3 protein: CASSLEGSGTLLSEGYGYTF
CDR3 DNA: TGTGCCAGCAGCTTAGAGGGGTCCGGGACCCTTCTATCTGAGGGCTATGGCTACACCTTC

J gene: TRBJ2-1
V gene: TRBV7-2
clone size: many
D gene: TRBD2
CDR3 length: 15
CDR3 protein: CASSSGLAGHGEQFF
CDR3 DNA: TGTGCCAGCAGCTCGGGACTAGCGGGGCACGGAGAGCAGTTCTTC

J gene: TRBJ2-1
V gene: TRBV7-6
clone size: many
D gene: TRBD2
CDR3 length: 15
CDR3 protein: CASSRGLAAYNEQFF
CDR3 DNA: TGTGCCAGCAGCCGCGGACTAGCGGCTTACAATGAGCAGTTCTTC

J gene: TRBJ2-1
V gene: TRBV3-1
clone size: -
D gene: TRBD2
CDR3 length: 15
CDR3 protein: CASSQDPAGYNEQFF
CDR3 DNA: TGTGCCAGCAGCCAAGATCCAGCGGGATACAATGAGCAGTTCTTC

J gene: TRBJ2-7
V gene: TRBV7-2
clone size: many
D gene: TRBD2
CDR3 length: 16
CDR3 protein: CASSPGTSGGPYEQYF
CDR3 DNA: TGTGCCAGCAGCCCCGGGACTAGCGGGGGCCCCTACGAGCAGTACTTC

J gene: TRBJ2-2
V gene: TRBV6-5
clone size: -
D gene: -
CDR3 length: 12
CDR3 protein: CASSYAVGELFF
CDR3 DNA: TGTGCCAGCAGTTACGCGGTCGGGGAGCTGTTTTTT

J gene: TRBJ2-7
V gene: TRBV7-2
clone size: many
D gene: -
CDR3 length: 15
CDR3 protein: CASSLERTGTYEQYF
CDR3 DNA: TGTGCCAGCAGCTTAGAACGGACGGGGACCTACGAGCAGTACTTC

J gene: TRBJ1-5
V gene: TRBV20-1
clone size: many
D gene: TRBD1
CDR3 length: 17
CDR3 protein: CSAKKARQGLGNQPQHF
CDR3 DNA: TGCAGTGCTAAAAAGGCTCGACAGGGACTAGGCAATCAGCCCCAGCATTTT

J gene: TRBJ2-7
V gene: TRBV6-4
clone size: -
D gene: -
CDR3 length: 12
CDR3 protein: CASSEPLYEQYF
CDR3 DNA: TGTGCCAGCAGTGAACCCCTTTACGAGCAGTACTTC

J gene: TRBJ1-1
V gene: TRBV29-1
clone size: -
D gene: -
CDR3 length: 13
CDR3 protein: CSVEVSINSEAFF
CDR3 DNA: TGCAGCGTTGAGGTCAGCATCAATTCTGAAGCTTTCTTT

J gene: TRBJ2-2
V gene: TRBV24-1
clone size: few
D gene: TRBD1
CDR3 length: 16
CDR3 protein: CATSDFGTGGDGELFF
CDR3 DNA: TGTGCCACCAGTGATTTTGGGACAGGGGGTGACGGGGAGCTGTTTTTT

J gene: TRBJ2-5
V gene: TRBV25-1
clone size: few
D gene: -
CDR3 length: 14
CDR3 protein: CASSERGLGETQYF
CDR3 DNA: TGTGCCAGCAGTGAAAGGGGGTTGGGGGAGACCCAGTACTTC

J gene: TRBJ1-4
V gene: TRBV7-9
clone size: -
D gene: -
CDR3 length: 17
CDR3 protein: CASSLKRDYSTNEKLFF
CDR3 DNA: TGTGCCAGCAGCTTAAAGAGGGATTATTCAACTAATGAAAAACTGTTTTTT

J gene: TRBJ2-2
V gene: TRBV7-2
clone size: many
D gene: -
CDR3 length: 15
CDR3 protein: CASSFEISVTGELFF
CDR3 DNA: TGTGCCAGCAGCTTCGAGATTAGCGTAACCGGGGAGCTGTTTTTT

J gene: TRBJ2-1
V gene: TRBV20-1
clone size: -
D gene: TRBD2
CDR3 length: 14
CDR3 protein: CSAPRLAGWNEQFF
CDR3 DNA: TGCAGTGCTCCTAGACTAGCGGGGTGGAATGAGCAGTTCTTC

J gene: TRBJ2-3
V gene: TRBV5-1
clone size: -
D gene: TRBD2
CDR3 length: 17
CDR3 protein: CASSPPSGGARTDTQYF
CDR3 DNA: TGCGCCAGCAGCCCACCTAGCGGGGGGGCCAGGACAGATACGCAGTATTTT

J gene: TRBJ2-3
V gene: TRBV10-3
clone size: many
D gene: -
CDR3 length: 13
CDR3 protein: CAISERRTDTQYF
CDR3 DNA: TGTGCCATCAGTGAGCGGAGGACAGATACGCAGTATTTT

J gene: TRBJ2-5
V gene: TRBV7-9
clone size: many
D gene: -
CDR3 length: 14
CDR3 protein: CASSFTPTQETQYF
CDR3 DNA: TGTGCCAGCAGCTTTACTCCAACCCAAGAGACCCAGTACTTC

J gene: TRBJ1-2
V gene: TRBV7-2
clone size: many
D gene: -
CDR3 length: 14
CDR3 protein: CASSHDKSLNGYTF
CDR3 DNA: TGTGCCAGCAGTCATGACAAAAGTTTAAATGGCTACACCTTC

J gene: TRBJ1-3
V gene: TRBV6-2/TRBV6-3
clone size: many
D gene: -
CDR3 length: 12
CDR3 protein: CATGGSGNTIYF
CDR3 DNA: TGTGCCACCGGCGGCTCTGGAAACACCATATATTTT

J gene: TRBJ2-2
V gene: TRBV18
clone size: many
D gene: -
CDR3 length: 15
CDR3 protein: CASSPRETNTGELFF
CDR3 DNA: TGTGCCAGCTCACCCCGCGAGACGAACACCGGGGAGCTGTTTTTT

J gene: TRBJ2-1
V gene: TRBV19
clone size: many
D gene: TRBD2
CDR3 length: 13
CDR3 protein: CASKASGYNEQFF
CDR3 DNA: TGTGCCAGTAAGGCTAGCGGCTACAATGAGCAGTTCTTC

J gene: TRBJ1-3
V gene: TRBV6-1
clone size: many
D gene: TRBD1
CDR3 length: 16
CDR3 protein: CASSFGQGNSGNTIYF
CDR3 DNA: TGTGCCAGCAGTTTCGGACAGGGAAACTCTGGAAACACCATATATTTT

J gene: TRBJ2-7
V gene: TRBV28
clone size: -
D gene: -
CDR3 length: 15
CDR3 protein: CASSFGGSPDYEQYF
CDR3 DNA: TGTGCCAGCAGTTTTGGGGGCTCCCCTGACTACGAGCAGTACTTC

J gene: TRBJ2-7
V gene: TRBV11-2
clone size: -
D gene: TRBD1
CDR3 length: 13
CDR3 protein: CASSSGQGAKQYF
CDR3 DNA: TGTGCCAGCAGCTCCGGACAGGGGGCTAAGCAGTACTTC

J gene: TRBJ1-2
V gene: TRBV20-1
clone size: few
D gene: -
CDR3 length: 14
CDR3 protein: CSAEGQDPNYGYTF
CDR3 DNA: TGCAGTGCTGAAGGCCAGGATCCTAACTATGGCTACACCTTC

J gene: TRBJ1-2
V gene: TRBV6-5
clone size: many
D gene: -
CDR3 length: 16
CDR3 protein: CASSYRAAGPRYGYTF
CDR3 DNA: TGTGCCAGCAGTTATCGGGCGGCGGGGCCCCGGTATGGCTACACCTTC

J gene: TRBJ2-5
V gene: TRBV3-1
clone size: -
D gene: -
CDR3 length: 14
CDR3 protein: CASSQGQLEKTQYF
CDR3 DNA: TGTGCCAGCAGCCAAGGTCAGCTCGAAAAGACCCAGTACTTC

J gene: TRBJ1-2
V gene: TRBV5-6
clone size: many
D gene: -
CDR3 length: 13
CDR3 protein: CASRGFQASGYTF
CDR3 DNA: TGTGCCAGCAGGGGCTTTCAAGCCAGCGGCTACACCTTC

J gene: TRBJ1-1
V gene: TRBV6-2/TRBV6-3
clone size: few
D gene: TRBD1
CDR3 length: 14
CDR3 protein: CASSSSGTGLEAFF
CDR3 DNA: TGTGCCAGCAGTTCTTCCGGGACAGGGCTTGAAGCTTTCTTT

J gene: TRBJ2-5
V gene: TRBV7-7
clone size: many
D gene: -
CDR3 length: 14
CDR3 protein: CASSHGGGRETQYF
CDR3 DNA: TGTGCCAGCAGCCACGGAGGGGGCAGAGAGACCCAGTACTTC

J gene: TRBJ2-4
V gene: TRBV12-3/TRBV12-4
clone size: few
D gene: -
CDR3 length: 16
CDR3 protein: CASSLDSLLAKNIQYF
CDR3 DNA: TGTGCCAGCAGTCTCGACAGCTTACTAGCCAAAAACATTCAGTACTTC

J gene: TRBJ1-1
V gene: TRBV6-5
clone size: few
D gene: -
CDR3 length: 14
CDR3 protein: CASSYSKSPTEAFF
CDR3 DNA: TGTGCCAGCAGTTACTCGAAGTCACCGACTGAAGCTTTCTTT

J gene: TRBJ1-6
V gene: TRBV7-8
clone size: many
D gene: TRBD1
CDR3 length: 15
CDR3 protein: CASSLARQGGSPLHF
CDR3 DNA: TGTGCCAGCAGCTTAGCTAGACAGGGGGGTTCACCCCTCCACTTT

J gene: TRBJ2-3
V gene: TRBV20-1
clone size: -
D gene: -
CDR3 length: 16
CDR3 protein: CSARPLRGHEADTQYF
CDR3 DNA: TGCAGTGCTAGGCCTCTCCGGGGTCATGAGGCAGATACGCAGTATTTT

J gene: TRBJ2-7
V gene: TRBV7-2
clone size: many
D gene: -
CDR3 length: 15
CDR3 protein: CASSAGPRSSYEQYF
CDR3 DNA: TGTGCCAGCAGCGCGGGACCCCGGAGCTCCTACGAGCAGTACTTC